Presented here are 27 T cell receptor beta chains from one specimen sequenced in a study of shared T cell receptors in the human thymus. Sequencing was performed with immunoSEQ multiplex PCR; in TCRdb, only in-frame clones are kept and a portion is missing. Of fewer than 700,000 clones in the sample, roughly 88% were seen once. A further study also used this sample, focusing on human thymus T cells.

The sample was thymocytes. Every receptor here comes from a boy under two years old with a congenital heart defect.

This clone was recorded once. The chain recombines TRBV27 with TRBJ2-3; D gene uncertain. V shed 5 bases and J shed 0 bases, with 3 bases lying between them. The CDR3 runs to 12 residues. Looked up from germline, CDR1 is MNHEY and CDR2 is SMNVEV (reference sequence). CDR3 protein: CASSHSTDTQYF. The CDR3 DNA reads TGTGCCAGCAGTCATAGCACAGATACGCAGTATTTT.

The chain employs TRBV11-2 and TRBJ2-2; 9 bases fit TRBD2. The CDR3 spans 15 residues. V gave up 4 bases and J gave up 2 bases; unmatched junction bases: 2. CDR1 is SGHAT, CDR2 FQNNGV, per germline. In DNA form, the CDR3 reads TGTGCCAGCAGCTATAGCGGGAGTAACACCGGGGAGCTGTTTTTT. This encodes CASSYSGSNTGELFF.

J is TRBJ2-7 and V is TRBV27, with D perhaps TRBD2 (5 bases). The CDR3 length is 12 residues. Trimming cost V 4 bases and J 3 bases, with 7 bases left between them. The germline CDR1 and CDR2 sequences are MNHEY and SMNVEV (reference sequence). CDR3 sequence: CASSSAGYEQYF. CDR3 DNA sequence: TGTGCCAGCAGTTCCGCGGGCTACGAGCAGTACTTC.

The chain recombines TRBV14 with TRBJ1-3; TRBD1 matches at 10 bases. The V gene's germline CDR1 is SGHDN and CDR2 FVKESK. V shed 4 bases, J shed 1 base, and the junction held 7 bases outside the gene matches. This CDR3 has 17 residues. The CDR3 DNA is TGTGCCAGCAGCCCACCGGGGGGACAGGGGTCTGGAAACACCATATATTTT. Protein: CASSPPGGQGSGNTIYF.

This clone was found once. This sequence joins TRBV12-5 and TRBJ1-5, with D possibly being TRBD1 (6 bases). The germline CDR1 and CDR2 sequences are LGHNT and FRNRAP. This CDR3 region has 15 residues. Trimming removed 2 bases at V and 1 base at J, with 9 bases between. Here the CDR3 reads CASGLRQGSNQPQHF. The CDR3 DNA sequence: TGTGCTAGTGGTTTGCGTCAGGGGAGCAATCAGCCCCAGCATTTT.

The rearrangement joins TRBV28 to TRBJ1-2, with 8 positions matching TRBD1. This CDR3 spans 14 amino acids. Looked up from germline, CDR1 is MDHEN and CDR2 is SYDVKM. The junction had 4 bases not matched to a gene; V was cut back by 2 bases and J by 5 bases. The CDR3 coding sequence is TGTGCCAGCAGTTTACCGGACAGGGCTTATGGCTACACCTTC. This translates into CASSLPDRAYGYTF.

V and J are TRBV18 and TRBJ2-2; 9 positions agree with TRBD1. Germline CDR1 and CDR2: KGHSH and LQKENI. The CDR3 is 14 residues long. Germline trimming cut 8 bases from V and 6 bases from J; bases unmatched to any gene: 7. The CDR3 spells CASDYRGPAGELFF. Here the CDR3 DNA reads TGTGCCAGCGATTACAGGGGGCCGGCCGGGGAGCTGTTTTTT.

This sequence joins TRBV4-1 and TRBJ2-1, with 7 bases lining up with TRBD2. The V gene's germline CDR1 is MGHRA and CDR2 YSYEKL. The V gene end was trimmed by 0 bases and the J gene end by 0 bases; junction bases not matched to a gene: 5. CDR3 length: 17 residues. CDR3 protein: CASSQDPTSDSYNEQFF. CDR3 DNA sequence: TGCGCCAGCAGCCAAGATCCCACTAGCGACTCCTACAATGAGCAGTTCTTC.

The rearrangement links TRBV4-2 to TRBJ2-7; 11 positions agree with TRBD2. V lost 2 bases and J lost 3; bases outside the gene matches: 9. This CDR3 region has 17 residues. Germline V gene lookup returns CDR1 LGHNA and CDR2 YNFKEQ. CDR3 DNA sequence: TGTGCCAGCAGCCAACGGGGGGGGACTAGCGGCGACTACGAGCAGTACTTC. Its translation is CASSQRGGTSGDYEQYF.

The CDR3 DNA reads as TGTGCCAGCAGCCTGTCTACTAGCGGGAGGTCCTACGAGCAGTACTTC. Residues: CASSLSTSGRSYEQYF. This chain joins TRBV14 and TRBJ2-7, with TRBD2 matching over 12 bases. V lost 4 bases to trimming and J lost 1 base; unmatched junction nucleotides: 5. Germline-derived CDR1 and CDR2 are SGHDN and FVKESK. The CDR3 is 16 residues long.

Notes on this clone: Different DNA sequences within this sample yield the same CDR3. The chain recombines TRBV9 with TRBJ2-7, with a tentative D call TRBD1 (5 bases). The CDR3 has 14 amino acids. Trimming left V 3 bases short and J 10 bases short, with 20 bases between. CDR1 and CDR2 from the germline V gene are SGDLS and YYNGEE. The CDR3 nucleotides are TGTGCCAGCAGCGGGTCGGACATTACCATCGGACAGTACTTC. Its translation: CASSGSDITIGQYF.

The chain links TRBV6-1 to TRBJ1-5; TRBD1 agrees at 10 bases. Germline CDR1 reads MNHNS; CDR2 reads SASEGT. The CDR3 is 14 amino acids. Trimming cost V 8 bases and J 6 bases; bases outside gene matches: 7. CDR3 amino acids: CASCRDRGGQPQHF. The CDR3, as DNA: TGTGCCAGCTGCCGGGACAGGGGTGGTCAGCCCCAGCATTTT.

The chain links TRBV27 to TRBJ2-4, with D tentatively TRBD1 (5 bases). Germline-derived CDR1 and CDR2 are MNHEY and SMNVEV (reference sequence). V was pared by 6 bases and J by 6 bases, with 12 bases between. The CDR3 runs 13 residues. CDR3 in DNA: TGTGCCAGCAGGCGCCAGGGAACAAACATTCAGTACTTC. Translating gives CASRRQGTNIQYF.

The count of this clone is one. V is TRBV6-1 and J is TRBJ2-7, with 9 bases identical to TRBD1. Germline trimming cut 4 bases from V and 1 base from J; bases unmatched to any gene: 5. CDR1 and CDR2 (germline): MNHNS, SASEGT. This CDR3 has 15 residues. For the CDR3, the DNA is TGTGCCAGCAGTGGGCCCGGGACAGGGTCCTACGAGCAGTACTTC. Protein: CASSGPGTGSYEQYF.

The V gene is TRBV19, the J gene TRBJ2-3; TRBD2 matches 8 bases. V gave up 7 bases and J gave up 0 bases; unmatched junction bases: 6. The CDR3 is 15 amino acids. Germline V gene data show CDR1 as LNHDA and CDR2 as SQIVND (reference sequence). CDR3 DNA: TGTGCCAGTAACCAAGCGGGGGCTAGCACAGATACGCAGTATTTT. It encodes CASNQAGASTDTQYF.

V and J are TRBV5-1 and TRBJ2-1; TRBD1 might be the D (6 bases). CDR1 and CDR2 from the germline V gene are SGHRS and YFSETQ. This CDR3 comprises 16 residues. Between the trimmed V and J ends, which lost 4 bases and 5 bases, there was a span of 19 bases. The CDR3: CASSHNWGPSDNEQFF. The CDR3 bases are TGCGCCAGCAGCCATAATTGGGGGCCGTCGGACAATGAGCAGTTCTTC.

The genes are TRBV7-9 and TRBJ2-7, with D perhaps matching TRBD2 (5 bases). Between the trimmed V and J ends, which lost 1 base and 3 bases, there was a span of 13 bases. CDR3 length: 15 amino acids. The germline CDR1 and CDR2 sequences are SEHNR and FQNEAQ (reference sequence). CDR3 sequence (DNA): TGTGCCAGCAGCTTAGGGACCGCGAGGGACTACGAGCAGTACTTC. Protein: CASSLGTARDYEQYF.

This clone was seen more than once but under ten times. V is TRBV21-1 and J is TRBJ1-1. TRBV21-1 is a pseudogene segment. This CDR3 has 15 residues. In DNA, the CDR3 is TGTGCCAGCAGCCCCGCCCGCGGGAGGGACACTGAAGCTTTCTTT. Translation: CASSPARGRDTEAFF.

This clone was seen only once. This chain links TRBV12-5 with TRBJ1-2; TRBD1 aligns across 7 bases. Germline trimming cut 2 bases from V and 4 bases from J; bases unmatched to any gene: 4. CDR3 length: 14 residues. In germline, CDR1 is LGHNT, CDR2 FRNRAP. DNA for the CDR3: TGTGCTAGTGGTTTGTCCGGACAGGTCTATGGCTACACCTTC. It specifies CASGLSGQVYGYTF.

The chain joins TRBV14 to TRBJ2-3; no firm D call. V was trimmed by 5 bases and J by 12 bases, leaving 6 bases between them. The germline V gene encodes CDR1 SGHDN and CDR2 FVKESK. This CDR3 is built from 9 residues. CDR3 sequence (DNA): TGTGCCAGCAGCTCCCGTCAGTATTTT. Its translation is CASSSRQYF.

The V gene is TRBV6-5, the J gene TRBJ1-2; TRBD1 agrees at 8 bases. The CDR3 extends over 14 amino acids. V lost 6 bases, J lost 0 bases, and 3 bases stayed unmatched. The V gene's germline CDR1 is MNHEY and CDR2 SVGAGI. The CDR3 protein is CASRQGQANYGYTF. CDR3 DNA sequence: TGTGCCAGCAGACAGGGACAGGCTAACTATGGCTACACCTTC.

The chain carries TRBV5-1 and TRBJ2-1, with 10 bases lining up with TRBD2. The germline CDR1 and CDR2 sequences are SGHRS and YFSETQ. The J segment lost 8 bases and the V segment lost 0 bases, leaving 11 bases of the junction unmatched. The CDR3 has 17 amino acids. CDR3 sequence reads: CASSLEQREGPGHEQFF. The DNA for the CDR3 is TGCGCCAGCAGCTTGGAGCAGCGGGAGGGCCCGGGGCATGAGCAGTTCTTC.

This rearrangement joins TRBV4-2 to TRBJ2-3, with 7 nucleotides matching TRBD2. V was pared by 4 bases and J by 0 bases, with 7 bases of the junction left unmatched. Per the germline V gene, CDR1 is LGHNA and CDR2 is YNFKEQ. The CDR3 length is 16 residues. CDR3 sequence: CASSLPSGTSTDTQYF. The CDR3 nucleotides are TGTGCCAGCAGCCTCCCTAGCGGAACTAGCACAGATACGCAGTATTTT.

This clone has just one count. V and J are TRBV27 and TRBJ1-2; 8 nucleotides line up with TRBD1. The V segment lost 8 bases and the J segment 5 bases; nucleotides outside the gene matches: 13. Germline loops: CDR1 MNHEY, CDR2 SMNVEV (reference sequence). The CDR3 is made up of 15 amino acids. The DNA for the CDR3 is TGTGCCAGCGGGCAATCAGACAGGGGTTGGTATGGCTACACCTTC. Encoded protein: CASGQSDRGWYGYTF.

The chain uses TRBV29-1 and TRBJ2-7; 14 nucleotides match TRBD2. CDR1 and CDR2 (germline): SQVTM, ANQGSEA. The trim removed 0 bases at V and 2 bases at J, leaving 15 bases unmatched. This CDR3 contains 20 residues. This chain's CDR3 is CSVEDWDGTSGGSGPYEQYF. DNA of the CDR3: TGCAGCGTTGAAGATTGGGACGGGACTAGCGGGGGAAGCGGCCCCTACGAGCAGTACTTC.

The chain carries TRBV5-8 and TRBJ2-5, with 14 bases identical to TRBD2. Trimming cost V 4 bases and J 1 base; bases outside gene matches: 15. This CDR3 spans 20 amino acids. CDR1 is SGHTS and CDR2 is YDEGEE in the germline V gene. This CDR3 reads CASSNPHGGGTSGSQETQYF. CDR3 nucleotides: TGTGCCAGCAGCAACCCCCACGGGGGGGGGACTAGCGGGAGCCAAGAGACCCAGTACTTC.

The chain joins TRBV5-6 to TRBJ1-1; 8 bases are a match to TRBD1. Germline CDR1 reads SGHDT; CDR2 reads YYEEEE. CDR3 size: 15 residues. V dropped 6 bases and J dropped 2; count of bases not matched to a gene: 9. CDR3 sequence reads: CASTNRGAPNTEAFF. In nucleotides, the CDR3 is TGTGCCAGCACCAACAGGGGGGCCCCCAACACTGAAGCTTTCTTT.